This TCR delta chain was identified during a study of γδ T cells in repeated Plasmodium falciparum infection. Overall study: Malaria-naive adults were infected with P. falciparum NF54 four times over around 600 days.

Study results and limitations: Over time and infection, Vgamma9/Vdelta2+ repertoires remained highly stable and polyclonal. Malian children's Vdelta2-negative repertoires appeared more expanded and less diverse than Australians'.

TCRdb reprocessed the multiplex PCR reads through CATT. The table shows under 60,000 delta-chain clones, with roughly 1.6% occurring only once. The CDR3 sequence is 20 residues long. CDR1 and CDR2 (germline): TSWWSYY, QGS. Bulk repertoires came from Vgamma9/Vdelta2+ or Vdelta2-negative gammadelta T cells flow-sorted from PBMC. Only a few counts were recorded for this clone. The antigen is undetermined. TCRdb has a much larger clone's protein, which differs at residue 17 from the translation of this DNA, likely because of a read error; what is shown is the protein translated from the DNA. This chain joins TRDV1 and TRDJ1; TRDD3 matches at 8 bases. TCRdb supplies no J gene; here it was assigned by aligning the nucleotide sequence to germline. The clonotype originates from a pool of human donors (malaria-infected and uninfected, not separated). Sample: gamma-delta T cells from blood. CDR3 sequence: CALGELNPNYWGWRTDELIF. CDR3 DNA: TGTGCTCTTGGGGAACTAAATCCCAACTACTGGGGGTGGAGAACCGATGAACTCATCTTT.